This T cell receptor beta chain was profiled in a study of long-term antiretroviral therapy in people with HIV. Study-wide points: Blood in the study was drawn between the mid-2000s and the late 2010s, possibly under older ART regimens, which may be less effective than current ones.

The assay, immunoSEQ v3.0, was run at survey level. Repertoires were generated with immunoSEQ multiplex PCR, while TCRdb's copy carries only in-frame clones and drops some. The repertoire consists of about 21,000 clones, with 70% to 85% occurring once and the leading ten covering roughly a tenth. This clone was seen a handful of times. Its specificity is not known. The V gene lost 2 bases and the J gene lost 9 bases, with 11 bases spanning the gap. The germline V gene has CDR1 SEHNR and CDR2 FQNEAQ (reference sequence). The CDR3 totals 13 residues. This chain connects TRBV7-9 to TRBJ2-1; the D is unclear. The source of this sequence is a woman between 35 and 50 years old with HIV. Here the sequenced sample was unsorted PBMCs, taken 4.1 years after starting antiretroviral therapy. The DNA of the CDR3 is TGTGCCAGCAGCTTACCTGAAGCTGTTGAGCAGTTCTTC. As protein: CASSLPEAVEQFF. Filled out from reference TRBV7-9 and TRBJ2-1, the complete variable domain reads DTGVSQNPRHKITKRGQNVTFRCDPISEHNRLYWYRQTLGQGPEFLTYFQNEAQLEKSRLLSDRFSAERPKGSFSTLEIQRTEQGDSAMYLCASSLPEAVEQFFGPGTRLTVL.